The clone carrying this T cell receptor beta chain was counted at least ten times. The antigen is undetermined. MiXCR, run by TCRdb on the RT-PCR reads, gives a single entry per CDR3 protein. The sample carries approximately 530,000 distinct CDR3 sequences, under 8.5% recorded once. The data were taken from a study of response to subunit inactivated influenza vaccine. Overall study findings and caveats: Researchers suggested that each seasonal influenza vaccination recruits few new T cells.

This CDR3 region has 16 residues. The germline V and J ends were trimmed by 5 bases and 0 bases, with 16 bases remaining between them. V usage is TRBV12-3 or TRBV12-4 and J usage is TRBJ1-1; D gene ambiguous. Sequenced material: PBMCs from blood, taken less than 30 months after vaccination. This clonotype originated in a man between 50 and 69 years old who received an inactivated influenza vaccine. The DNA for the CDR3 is TGTGCCAGCAGTCCCTTGGCAATAAGGATGAACACTGAAGCTTTCTTT. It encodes CASSPLAIRMNTEAFF.